The clone carrying this T cell receptor (beta chain) occurred once. The record originates from a study of blood T cell repertoires in COVID-19. This table comes from immunoSEQ multiplex PCR, and its TCRdb copy is limited to in-frame clones, with some not included. The repertoire consists of a few hundred thousand clones, with 65% to 90% occurring once and the leading ten covering 3% to 4.5%. The V gene's germline CDR1 is MGHDK and CDR2 SYGVNS. This CDR3 comprises 15 residues. The V end was cut by 4 bases, the J end by 4 bases, with 17 bases between. This TCR was recovered from a woman between 40 and 50 years old with acute COVID-19. Sequenced sample: PBMCs or T cells enriched from blood (not recorded which). J is TRBJ2-7 and V is TRBV25-1; D perhaps matches TRBD1 (6 bases). In nucleotides, the CDR3 is TGTGCCAGCAGTGCGACAGGTCCTATTCTTTACGAGCAGTACTTC. Translating gives CASSATGPILYEQYF.